This is a list of T cell receptor beta chains from one sample in a study of Ad26.COV2.S vaccination and SARS-CoV-2 variants. Produced via immunoSEQ multiplex PCR; TCRdb's table is partial and in-frame only. The sample holds about 480,000 clones; about 83% are singletons and the top ten take roughly 13%. The sample in question was peripheral blood, obtained in a trial of Ad26.COV2.S vaccine versus placebo. The receptor source for this set is a person aged 18-60 years who received the Ad26.COV2.S COVID-19 vaccine or a placebo. CDR3s include the opening cysteine and the closing phenylalanine or tryptophan. The D gene is left open where the match is weak. Part of the rows lack a size; the others show once, few, many or a class for expanded clones.

clone_size d_call j_call v_call cdr3_aa cdr3_nt
- - TRBJ1-2 TRBV7-2 CASTDQGRNYGYTF TGTGCCAGCACCGACCAAGGACGTAACTATGGCTACACCTTC
- - TRBJ1-1 TRBV3-1/TRBV3-2 CASSLSGVAFF TGTGCCAGCAGCCTATCAGGTGTTGCTTTCTTT
- - TRBJ1-1 TRBV6-6 CASSNDLNTEAFF TGTGCCAGCAGTAACGATTTGAACACTGAAGCTTTCTTT
- - TRBJ2-2 TRBV21-1 CASSALPFDPTGLMALTGELFF TGTGCCAGCAGCGCCCTTCCTTTTGATCCGACGGGGCTTATGGCATTGACCGGGGAGCTGTTTTTT
- TRBD1 TRBJ2-5 TRBV3-1/TRBV3-2 CASSRDRVETQYF TGTGCCAGCAGCCGAGACAGGGTTGAGACCCAGTACTTC
- TRBD1 TRBJ1-2 TRBV5-4 CASSLKGGLSYGYTF TGTGCCAGCAGCTTGAAAGGGGGCTTGAGCTATGGCTACACCTTC
- - TRBJ1-4 TRBV5-1 CASSLDTATNEKLFF TGCGCCAGCAGCTTGGACACCGCAACTAATGAAAAACTGTTTTTT
once - TRBJ2-7 TRBV7-2 CASSPGRRGGASASDEQYF TGTGCCAGCAGTCCCGGGCGGAGGGGGGGCGCATCGGCATCCGACGAGCAGTACTTC
once TRBD2 TRBJ2-1 TRBV6-2/TRBV6-3 CASSPGLAGYEQFF TGTGCCAGCAGTCCGGGACTAGCGGGATATGAGCAGTTCTTC
- TRBD2 TRBJ2-3 TRBV2 CASRALAGGTDTQYF TGTGCCAGCAGGGCCCTAGCGGGAGGAACAGATACGCAGTATTTT
many - TRBJ2-2 TRBV19 CASKGPGDTGELFF TGTGCCAGTAAGGGCCCGGGTGACACCGGGGAGCTGTTTTTT
- TRBD1 TRBJ2-2 TRBV27 CASSSRPPAYRGQYDTGELFF TGTGCCAGCAGTTCTCGCCCCCCAGCTTACAGGGGGCAATACGACACCGGGGAGCTGTTTTTT
- TRBD2 TRBJ2-1 TRBV7-2 CASSAAGTSVHEQFF TGTGCCAGCAGCGCTGCCGGGACTAGCGTTCATGAGCAGTTCTTC
once - TRBJ2-3 TRBV24-1 CATSDERPTDTQYF TGTGCCACCAGTGATGAGCGGCCCACAGATACGCAGTATTTT
once - TRBJ1-2 TRBV28 CASSLSYRVEGYTF TGTGCCAGCAGTTTATCGTACAGGGTGGAGGGCTACACCTTC
- - TRBJ1-2 TRBV19 CASSSAVRYGYTF TGTGCCAGTAGTTCGGCAGTTCGCTATGGCTACACCTTC
- - TRBJ2-1 TRBV21-1 CASSKGRRVGGEQFF TGTGCCAGCAGCAAAGGCCGAAGGGTGGGAGGTGAGCAGTTCTTC
once - TRBJ1-4 TRBV28 CASSSTLNEKLFF TGTGCCAGCAGTTCTACACTCAATGAAAAACTGTTTTTT
once - TRBJ1-2 TRBV28 CASSSGLGYTF TGTGCCAGCAGTTCAGGGTTGGGCTACACCTTC
- TRBD2 TRBJ2-7 TRBV7-2 CASSLVGGPDEQYF TGTGCCAGCAGCTTGGTGGGAGGGCCCGACGAGCAGTACTTC
- - TRBJ1-1 TRBV5-1 CASSLVGGRANTEAFF TGCGCCAGCAGCTTGGTGGGTGGCAGGGCGAACACTGAAGCTTTCTTT
- - TRBJ1-6 TRBV6-4 CASSVQGFDSPLHF TGTGCCAGCAGCGTCCAGGGGTTTGATTCACCCCTCCACTTT
- - TRBJ2-3 TRBV3-1/TRBV3-2 CASSQVRGSDTQYF TGTGCCAGCAGCCAAGTTCGGGGATCCGATACGCAGTATTTT
- TRBD1 TRBJ2-4 TRBV30 CAWSEGQGRAGAKNIQYF TGTGCCTGGAGTGAGGGACAGGGTAGGGCAGGGGCCAAAAACATTCAGTACTTC
- TRBD1 TRBJ1-3 TRBV4-3 CASSLGDSNSGNTIYF TGCGCCAGCAGCCTCGGGGACAGTAACTCTGGAAACACCATATATTTT
- - TRBJ1-6 TRBV28 CASSLMGSGNSPLHF TGTGCCAGCAGCCTAATGGGGTCGGGGAATTCACCCCTCCACTTT
- - TRBJ1-1 TRBV11-2 CASTLGAGVWNTEAFF TGTGCCAGCACCCTAGGGGCCGGGGTCTGGAACACTGAAGCTTTCTTT
- TRBD1 TRBJ1-1 TRBV25-1 CASSESRGVYTEAFF TGTGCCAGCAGTGAATCCAGGGGGGTTTACACTGAAGCTTTCTTT
many - TRBJ2-7 TRBV5-4 CASSLAGLGANEQYF TGTGCCAGCAGCTTGGCGGGACTGGGGGCCAACGAGCAGTACTTC
- TRBD2 TRBJ2-1 TRBV15 CATSRELTSGYNEQFF TGTGCCACCAGCAGAGAATTAACTAGCGGGTACAATGAGCAGTTCTTC
- - TRBJ2-6 TRBV19 CASTRGGLGANVLTF TGTGCCAGTACCAGGGGAGGTCTGGGGGCCAACGTCCTGACTTTC
- - TRBJ1-1 TRBV6-5 CASRPIGGTDTEAFF TGTGCCAGCAGACCCATAGGAGGGACGGACACTGAAGCTTTCTTT